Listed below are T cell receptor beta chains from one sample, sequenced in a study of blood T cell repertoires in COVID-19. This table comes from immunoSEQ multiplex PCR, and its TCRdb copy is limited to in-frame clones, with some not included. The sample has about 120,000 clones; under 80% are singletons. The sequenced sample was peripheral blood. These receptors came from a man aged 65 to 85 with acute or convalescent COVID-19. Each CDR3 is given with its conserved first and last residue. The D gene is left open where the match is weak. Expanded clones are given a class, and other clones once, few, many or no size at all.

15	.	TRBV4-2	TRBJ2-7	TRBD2	CASSQQPGLALEQYF	TGTGCCAGCAGCCAGCAACCGGGACTAGCACTCGAGCAGTACTTC
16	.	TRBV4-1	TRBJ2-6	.	CASSQKQSSGANVLTF	TGCGCCAGCAGCCAAAAACAAAGCTCTGGGGCCAACGTCCTGACTTTC
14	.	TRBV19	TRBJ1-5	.	CASRTGFGNQPQHF	TGTGCCAGTAGAACCGGGTTTGGCAATCAGCCCCAGCATTTT
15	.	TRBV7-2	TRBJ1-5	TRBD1	CASSPRTGKNQPQHF	TGTGCCAGCAGCCCAAGGACAGGGAAGAATCAGCCCCAGCATTTT
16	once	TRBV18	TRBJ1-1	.	CASSPPSGLARSEAFF	TGTGCCAGCTCACCACCTTCCGGACTGGCGAGGTCTGAAGCTTTCTTT
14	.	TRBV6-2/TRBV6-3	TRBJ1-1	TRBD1	CASSVHGQGLEAFF	TGTGCCAGCAGTGTACACGGACAGGGTCTAGAAGCTTTCTTT
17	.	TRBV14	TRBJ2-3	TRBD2	CASSHRQTSGGTDTQYF	TGTGCCAGCAGCCACCGACAGACTAGCGGGGGGACAGATACGCAGTATTTT
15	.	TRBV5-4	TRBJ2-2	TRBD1	CASNIGQGKTGELFF	TGTGCCAGCAACATTGGACAGGGGAAGACCGGGGAGCTGTTTTTT
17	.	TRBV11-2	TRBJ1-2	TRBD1	CASGKAHLGQGALGYTF	TGTGCCAGCGGTAAAGCGCACTTAGGACAGGGGGCGTTGGGCTACACCTTC
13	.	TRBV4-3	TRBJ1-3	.	CASSPVLGNTIYF	TGCGCCAGCAGCCCCGTTCTTGGAAACACCATATATTTT
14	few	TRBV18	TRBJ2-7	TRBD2	CASSPGLAGDEQYF	TGTGCCAGCTCACCAGGACTAGCCGGCGACGAGCAGTACTTC
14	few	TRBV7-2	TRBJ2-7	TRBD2	CASSPTRGGLGQYF	TGTGCCAGCAGCCCTACGCGGGGGGGCCTGGGGCAGTACTTC
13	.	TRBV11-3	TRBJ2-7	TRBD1	CASSFDRVYEQYF	TGTGCCAGCAGCTTCGACAGGGTCTACGAGCAGTACTTC
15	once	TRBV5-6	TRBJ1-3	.	CASSPWDGGRNTIYF	TGTGCCAGCAGCCCTTGGGACGGAGGGAGAAACACCATATATTTT
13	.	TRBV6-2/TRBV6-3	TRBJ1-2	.	CASSYPSTYGYTF	TGTGCCAGCAGTTACCCCTCCACATATGGCTACACCTTC
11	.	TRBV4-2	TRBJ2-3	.	CASRQGDTQYF	TGTGCCAGCAGGCAGGGTGATACGCAGTATTTT
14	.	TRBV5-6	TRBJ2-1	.	CASSVGIHFDEQFF	TGTGCCAGCAGCGTCGGGATCCATTTTGATGAGCAGTTCTTC
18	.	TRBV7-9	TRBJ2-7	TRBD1	CASSYPRHRDRGTYEQYF	TGTGCCAGCAGCTACCCGCGGCACCGGGACAGGGGAACCTACGAGCAGTACTTC
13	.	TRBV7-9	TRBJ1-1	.	CASSFEMNTEAFF	TGTGCCAGCAGCTTCGAGATGAACACTGAAGCTTTCTTT
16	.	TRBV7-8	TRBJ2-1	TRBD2	CASSLFRGVVYNEQFF	TGTGCCAGCAGCTTATTTCGGGGGGTGGTCTACAATGAGCAGTTCTTC
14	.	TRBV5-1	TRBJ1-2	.	CASSVDSSVGGYTF	TGCGCCAGCAGCGTGGACAGTTCGGTGGGTGGCTACACCTTC
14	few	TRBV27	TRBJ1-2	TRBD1	CASSFSGQGYGYTF	TGTGCCAGCAGTTTTTCGGGACAGGGTTATGGCTACACCTTC
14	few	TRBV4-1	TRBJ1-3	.	CASSQAGQGNTIYF	TGCGCCAGCAGCCAAGCAGGGCAGGGAAACACCATATATTTT